The T cell receptor beta chain under discussion was sequenced for a study of CXCR3-negative and CXCR3-positive naive CD8 T cells. Overall study: Across all libraries, TRB reads numbered about 135 million, with about 1.5 +/- 0.3 million in each library.

Libraries of TRB cDNA were made by 5' RACE and carried UMIs. TCRdb reprocessed the 5' RACE reads, keeping one entry per CDR3 protein, no DNA. The sample table includes about 57,000 distinct CDR3 sequences. Worth noting for this clonotype: The antigen is undetermined.

Each CD8+ T cell subset was flow-sorted in triplicate. Every sort contained 250,000 to 300,000 cells. Whole-study findings and limits: Naive subsets had comparable surface CD5, so TRB CDR3 properties gauged TCR strength. Naive cells that were CXCR3-negative or CXCR3-positive used TRBV-TRBJ genes alike, while memory cells diverged.

Germline assignment: CDR1 MNHEY and CDR2 SMNVEV (reference sequence). CDR3 length: 17 residues. Sequenced sample: memory CD8+ T cells from blood. The clonotype was recovered from a human donor in good health. Some clones in this sample may be carry-over from other donors' samples. The J gene is TRBJ2-7, the V gene TRBV27; without DNA, the TCRdb call of TRBD1 cannot be checked. CDR3 region: CASSLSGKDPLWYEQYF.